This T cell receptor (beta chain) came from a study of cytotoxic CD8 clonotypes in ibrutinib-treated CLL (dated by TCRdb to the early 2020s). Regarding the research as a whole: The cohort had about a dozen relapsed/refractory and approximately 15 treatment-naive patients; some 17 were IGHV unmutated. Partial responses were observed in about 24 patients and complete responses in 2; after a median follow-up of roughly 62 months, remission was maintained in approximately 15 patients and progression was observed in approximately twelve. Response samples were obtained after a median of around eleven months of treatment, with a range of about 6 to 36 months. An average of 255,043 productive templates and tens of thousands of productive rearrangements was obtained per sample. Longitudinal samples were obtainable from about 30% of the roughly 90 participants in the trial. Cryopreserved peripheral blood mononuclear cells were collected before treatment, at response, and at either disease progression or sustained remission. Patients were still on ibrutinib when every remission and progressive disease sample was collected.

The sample's time point label, in plain terms: approximately 11 months on ibrutinib. For TCR beta library preparation, roughly 2 micrograms of genomic DNA were extracted from the cryopreserved PBMCs. High-throughput TCR beta sequencing was performed on longitudinal blood samples from CLL patients receiving ibrutinib monotherapy. The patients were enrolled in a single-center, open-label phase 2 trial of ibrutinib monotherapy. The goal of deep resolution MiSeq sequencing was a depth between 1 in 1 million and 1 in 200,000 T cells, and coverage averaged 10x per clonotype. TCR beta libraries were generated with the immunoSEQ hsTCRB Kit. The authors processed their data as follows. Data were analyzed with ImmunoSEQ Data Assistant and ImmunoSEQ Analyzer, with V, D and J genes assigned per IMGT definitions. Clonality was computed as one minus normalized Shannon entropy of productive rearrangement frequencies, ranging from 0 to 1. Only overrepresented clonotypes making up at least 0.05% of each patient's repertoire were included in the public clonotype analysis. Thirteen age-matched healthy donor repertoires from immuneACCESS were used as controls for clonality. TCRdb carries this immuneACCESS record with in-frame sequences only. Its versions omit some clonotypes, under half of them owing to an unresolved V gene in the studies checked, with the rest unexplained. For V, J and clone size, that table is used; D and trimming come from the DNA. Present in this sample are 80,000 to 95,000 clones, roughly 77% of which were seen just once. The ten biggest clones cover roughly 4.8% of the sample.

The CDR3, from cysteine to phenylalanine, totals 14 residues. The retained sequence is limited to the CDR3, 42 bases, with the frame set at the first base. Cut back by 4 bases and 0 bases, the V and J ends lie 9 bases apart. Sequences GTSNPN (CDR1) and SVGIG (CDR2) are obtained from the germline V gene (reference sequence). As for this clone: What antigen it recognizes has not been identified. The input lacks base qualities; no much larger clone sits a single base away.

What the authors observed across the whole study: Public clonotypes were rare and either contracted or stayed stable during treatment, and the rise in clonality at ibrutinib response reflected the expansion of private clonotypes. Lymph node repertoires were not examined, and the timing of sampling was not matched between patients in sustained remission and those whose disease progressed. At ibrutinib response clonality went up, during sustained remission it held steady, and at progression it dropped back toward baseline. Baseline clonality exceeded that of age-matched healthy donors and correlated strongly with circulating CD8+ T-cell counts.

The TCR comes from a human donor with chronic lymphocytic leukemia. Sequencing was performed on PBMCs, taken after 12 months of ibrutinib treatment. The rearranged chain carries TRBV30 and TRBJ1-4; the D gene remains uncertain. The nucleotide sequence is given as TGTGCCTGGACCCCCGACACAACTAATGAAAAACTGTTTTTT. Translated, it gives CAWTPDTTNEKLFF.